This entry is about one T cell receptor (beta chain). The antigen this receptor binds is unknown. No base quality values were provided; no much bigger clone lies one nucleotide off. Ficoll-Paque density gradient centrifugation was the method used to isolate PBMCs. The data are from a study of T-cell memory formation after mild COVID-19 listed by TCRdb under 2021. Looking at the study overall: TCR sequence clusters from the two donors were largely donor specific. In a couple of donors, T-cell clones that expanded and contracted after mild COVID-19 were tracked by sequencing TCRalpha and TCRbeta repertoires over time. Two young, previously healthy adult volunteers made up the cohort, one male and one female.

Sequenced on an Illumina NovaSeq 6000. TCRalpha and TCRbeta cDNA libraries were built by 5'RACE with constant-segment primers, adding sample barcodes and unique molecular identifiers. RNA was extracted from every sample with Trizol reagent. Libraries were amplified in two PCR steps, with a second sample barcode and Illumina TruSeq adapters added in the second step. Sequencing of the libraries was done on an Illumina NovaSeq, producing 2 x 150 bp paired-end reads. Per the original workflow: With migec v1.2.7, reads were demultiplexed and then collapsed into UMI-guided consensus sequences. Using mixcr v2.1.11, UMI consensuses were aligned to TRA and TRB V and J templates and then assembled into clonotypes. Expanded or contracted clonotypes were those called significant by both edgeR and NoisET, with noise models trained on biological replicates. For edgeR calls, a false discovery rate-adjusted p below 0.01 and a log2 fold-change threshold of 1 were applied. As an exploratory analysis of dynamics, max-normalized trajectories of the 1000 most abundant clonotypes were examined by PCA with hierarchical clustering. Each responding clone was given a CD4 or CD8 phenotype based on the CD4+ and CD8+ repertoires, which had been sequenced separately. TCRdb reprocessing: public reads trimmed at Q25 with fastp, clones called with MiXCR, in-frame beta chains kept. Each CDR3 protein gets just one entry, which takes the most common genes and DNA from the rows behind it. None of the V and J calls come from the authors' own analysis; TCRdb made them. This sample lists 300,000 to 350,000 distinct CDR3 sequences; approximately 19% were detected once. In total, the top ten clones hold roughly 21% of the sample.

V loses 5 bases, J loses 4 bases, and the germline ends lie 8 bases apart. Reading from cysteine to phenylalanine, the CDR3 counts 12 amino acids. The sequence is cut down to CDR3 DNA, 36 bases in frame from base 1. Study-level results and caveats: From day 15 to 85, contracting clones showed balanced CD4/CD8 phenotypes, whereas a second wave of clones that expanded from day 15 to 37 leaned towards CD4+. SARS-CoV-2 specificity of the second-wave clones peaking on day 37 was not confirmed. Some responding clones were found in pre-infection memory, which suggests that pre-existing cross-reactive memory T cells took part in the SARS-CoV-2 response. Only a couple of mild cases were covered in the study, and larger cohorts including severe cases with pre-infection samples were considered necessary. Contracting CD4+ clones were found mainly in CM and EM memory subsets, while CD8+ clones were enriched in EMRA.

This receptor was obtained from a man between 18 and 29 years old who had mild COVID-19 (a few samples of this study predate the infection). The sample titles of this study are shuffled in the database, so cell type and time point are left out; the donor was told from shared clones. The chain is made from TRBV12-3 or TRBV12-4 and TRBJ1-2; confidence is insufficient to name the D gene. The sequenced material came from PBMCs or a T cell subset sorted from them (not recorded which). The CDR3: CASSIHSYGYTF. The nucleotide sequence is TGTGCCAGCAGTATACACAGCTATGGCTACACCTTC.